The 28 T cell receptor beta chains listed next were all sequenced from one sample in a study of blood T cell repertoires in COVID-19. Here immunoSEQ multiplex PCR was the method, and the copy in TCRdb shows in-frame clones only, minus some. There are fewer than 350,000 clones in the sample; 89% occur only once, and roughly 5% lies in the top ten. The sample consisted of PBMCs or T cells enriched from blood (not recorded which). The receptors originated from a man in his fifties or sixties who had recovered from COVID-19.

CDR3 in amino acids: CASSGAQVNTGELFF. CDR3 DNA: TGTGCCAGCAGCGGAGCCCAGGTTAACACCGGGGAGCTGTTTTTT. The chain links TRBV9 to TRBJ2-2; D is undetermined. The V gene lost 3 bases and the J gene lost 2 bases, with 11 bases spanning the gap. Germline CDR1 reads SGDLS; CDR2 reads YYNGEE. The CDR3 runs to 15 residues.

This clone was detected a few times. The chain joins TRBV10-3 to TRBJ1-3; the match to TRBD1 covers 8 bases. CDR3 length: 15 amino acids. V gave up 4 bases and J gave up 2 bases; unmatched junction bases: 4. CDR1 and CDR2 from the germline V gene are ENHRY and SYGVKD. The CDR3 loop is CAISVEDRAGNTIYF. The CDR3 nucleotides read TGTGCCATCAGTGTCGAGGACAGGGCTGGAAACACCATATATTTT.

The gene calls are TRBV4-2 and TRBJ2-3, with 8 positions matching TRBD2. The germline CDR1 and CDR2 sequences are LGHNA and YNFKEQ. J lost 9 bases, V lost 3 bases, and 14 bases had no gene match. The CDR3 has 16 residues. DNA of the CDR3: TGTGCCAGCAGCCATGCCGGGACTAGTGTATCGGCGACGCAGTATTTT. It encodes CASSHAGTSVSATQYF.

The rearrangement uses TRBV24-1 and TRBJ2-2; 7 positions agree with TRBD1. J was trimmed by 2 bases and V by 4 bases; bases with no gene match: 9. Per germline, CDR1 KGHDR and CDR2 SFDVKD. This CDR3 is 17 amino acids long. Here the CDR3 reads CATSDENRGLNTGELFF. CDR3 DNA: TGTGCCACCAGTGACGAAAACAGGGGCCTAAACACCGGGGAGCTGTTTTTT.

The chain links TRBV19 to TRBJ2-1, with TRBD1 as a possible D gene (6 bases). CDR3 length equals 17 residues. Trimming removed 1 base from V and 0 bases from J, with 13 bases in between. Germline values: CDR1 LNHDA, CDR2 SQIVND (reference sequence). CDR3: CASSIGAGQSSYNEQFF. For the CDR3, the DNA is TGTGCCAGTAGTATAGGCGCCGGACAGAGCTCCTACAATGAGCAGTTCTTC.

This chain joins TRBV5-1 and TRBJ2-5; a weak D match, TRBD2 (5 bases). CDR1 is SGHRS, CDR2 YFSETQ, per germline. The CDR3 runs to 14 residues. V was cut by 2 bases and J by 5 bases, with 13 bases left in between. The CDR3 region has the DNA TGCGCCAGCAGCTTCGGGGTAGGTGGGGAGACCCAGTACTTC. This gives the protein CASSFGVGGETQYF.

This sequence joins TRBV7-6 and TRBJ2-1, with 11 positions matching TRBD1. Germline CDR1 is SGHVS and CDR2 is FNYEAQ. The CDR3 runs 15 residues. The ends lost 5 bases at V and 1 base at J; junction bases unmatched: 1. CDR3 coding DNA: TGTGCCAGCAGCCGGGACAGGGGGTCCTACAATGAGCAGTTCTTC. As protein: CASSRDRGSYNEQFF.

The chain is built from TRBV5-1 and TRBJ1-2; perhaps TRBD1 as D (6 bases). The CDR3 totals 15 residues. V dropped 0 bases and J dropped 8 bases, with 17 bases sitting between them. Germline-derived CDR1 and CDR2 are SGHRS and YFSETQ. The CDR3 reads CASSLEGRGLNGYTF. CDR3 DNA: TGCGCCAGCAGCTTGGAGGGCAGGGGCCTGAACGGCTACACCTTC.

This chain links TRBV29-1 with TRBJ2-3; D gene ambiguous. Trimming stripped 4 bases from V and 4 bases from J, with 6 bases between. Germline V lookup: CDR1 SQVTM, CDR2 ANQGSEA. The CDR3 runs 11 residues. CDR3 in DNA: TGCAGCGTTGCATGGCCAGATACGCAGTATTTT. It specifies CSVAWPDTQYF.

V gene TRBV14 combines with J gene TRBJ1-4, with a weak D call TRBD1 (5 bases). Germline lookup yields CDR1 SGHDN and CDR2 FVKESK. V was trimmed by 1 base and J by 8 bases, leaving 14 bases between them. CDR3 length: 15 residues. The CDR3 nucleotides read TGTGCCAGCAGCCAAGTCGCGACAGTGCGGGAAAAACTGTTTTTT. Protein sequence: CASSQVATVREKLFF.

In DNA, the CDR3 is TGTGCCAGCAGCCAAGACAGACTCTATGGCTACACCTTC. Translated, it gives CASSQDRLYGYTF. The chain is built from TRBV14 and TRBJ1-2, with D unclear. V gave up 0 bases and J gave up 4 bases, with 6 bases separating them. The CDR3 spans 13 residues. In germline, CDR1 is SGHDN, CDR2 FVKESK.

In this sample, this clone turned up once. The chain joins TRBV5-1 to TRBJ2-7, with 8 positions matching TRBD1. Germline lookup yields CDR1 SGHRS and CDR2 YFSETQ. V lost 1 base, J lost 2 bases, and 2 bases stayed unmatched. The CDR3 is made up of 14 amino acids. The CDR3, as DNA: TGCGCCAGCAGCTTGTCAGGGGGCCCCTACGAGCAGTACTTC. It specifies CASSLSGGPYEQYF.

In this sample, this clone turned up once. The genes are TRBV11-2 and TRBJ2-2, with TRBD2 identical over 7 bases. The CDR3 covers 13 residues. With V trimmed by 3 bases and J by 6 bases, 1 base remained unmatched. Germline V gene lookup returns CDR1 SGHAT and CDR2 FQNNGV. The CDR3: CASSFAGAGELFF. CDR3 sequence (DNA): TGTGCCAGCAGCTTCGCGGGGGCCGGGGAGCTGTTTTTT.

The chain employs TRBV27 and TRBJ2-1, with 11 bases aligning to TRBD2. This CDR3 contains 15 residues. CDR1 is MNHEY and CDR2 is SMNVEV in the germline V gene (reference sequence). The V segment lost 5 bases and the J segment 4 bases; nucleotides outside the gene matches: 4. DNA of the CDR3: TGTGCCAGCAGTCCCAGGACTAGCGGGTACAATGAGCAGTTCTTC. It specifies CASSPRTSGYNEQFF.

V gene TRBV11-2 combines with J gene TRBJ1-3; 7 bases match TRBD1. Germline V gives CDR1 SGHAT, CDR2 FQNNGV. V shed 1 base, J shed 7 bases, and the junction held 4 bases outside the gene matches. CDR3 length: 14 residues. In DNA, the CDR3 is TGTGCCAGCAGCTTAGGACAGGGAAGTAACACCATATATTTT. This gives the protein CASSLGQGSNTIYF.

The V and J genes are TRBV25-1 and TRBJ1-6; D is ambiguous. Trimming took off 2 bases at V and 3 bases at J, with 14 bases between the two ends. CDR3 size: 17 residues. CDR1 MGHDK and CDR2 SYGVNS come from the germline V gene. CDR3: CASSEVKTGNYNSPLHF. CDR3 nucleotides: TGTGCCAGCAGTGAAGTCAAAACGGGGAACTATAATTCACCCCTCCACTTT.

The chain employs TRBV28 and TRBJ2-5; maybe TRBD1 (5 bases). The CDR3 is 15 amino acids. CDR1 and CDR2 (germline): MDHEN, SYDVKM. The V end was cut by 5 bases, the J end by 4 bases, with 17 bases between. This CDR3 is CASSRPQVKGETQYF. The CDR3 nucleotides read TGTGCCAGCAGTAGACCACAGGTCAAAGGAGAGACCCAGTACTTC.

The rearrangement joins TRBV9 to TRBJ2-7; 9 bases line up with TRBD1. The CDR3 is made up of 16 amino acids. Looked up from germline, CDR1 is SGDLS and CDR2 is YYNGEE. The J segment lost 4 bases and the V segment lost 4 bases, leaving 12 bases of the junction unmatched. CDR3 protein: CASSFSRTGDLYEQYF. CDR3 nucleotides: TGTGCCAGCAGCTTCAGTCGGACAGGGGATCTGTACGAGCAGTACTTC.

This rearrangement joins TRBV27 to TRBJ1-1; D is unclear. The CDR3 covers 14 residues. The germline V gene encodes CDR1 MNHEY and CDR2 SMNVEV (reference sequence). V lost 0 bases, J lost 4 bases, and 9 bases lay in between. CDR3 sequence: CASSLSPGITEAFF. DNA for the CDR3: TGTGCCAGCAGTTTATCGCCGGGGATCACTGAAGCTTTCTTT.

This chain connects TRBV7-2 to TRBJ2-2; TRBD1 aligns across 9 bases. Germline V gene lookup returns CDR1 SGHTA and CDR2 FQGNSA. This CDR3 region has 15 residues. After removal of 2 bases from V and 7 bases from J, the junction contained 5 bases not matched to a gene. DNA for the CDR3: TGTGCCAGCAGCTTAATCGGACAGGGGCACGGGGAGCTGTTTTTT. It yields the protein CASSLIGQGHGELFF.

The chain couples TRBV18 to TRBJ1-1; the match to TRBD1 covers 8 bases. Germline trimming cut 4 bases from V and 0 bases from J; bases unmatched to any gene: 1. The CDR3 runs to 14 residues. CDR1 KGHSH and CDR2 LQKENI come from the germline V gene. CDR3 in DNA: TGTGCCAGCTCACAGGACAGGGTGAACACTGAAGCTTTCTTT. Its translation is CASSQDRVNTEAFF.

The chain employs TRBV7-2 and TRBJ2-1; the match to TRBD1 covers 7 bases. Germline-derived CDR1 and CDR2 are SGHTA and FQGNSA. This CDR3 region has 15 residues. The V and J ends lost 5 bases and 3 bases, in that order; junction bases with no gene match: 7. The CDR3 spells CASSALRDSYNEQFF. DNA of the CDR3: TGTGCCAGCAGCGCACTAAGGGACAGCTACAATGAGCAGTTCTTC.

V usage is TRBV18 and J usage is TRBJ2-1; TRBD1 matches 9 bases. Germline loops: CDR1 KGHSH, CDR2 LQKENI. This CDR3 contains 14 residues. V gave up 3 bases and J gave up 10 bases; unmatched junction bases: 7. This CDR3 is CASSPGEGQGEQFF. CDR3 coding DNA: TGTGCCAGCTCACCTGGCGAGGGACAGGGCGAGCAGTTCTTC.

The CDR3 loop is CASSPLTSGTGGTGELFF. The CDR3, as DNA: TGTGCCAGTAGTCCACTCACTTCCGGGACAGGGGGCACCGGGGAGCTGTTTTTT. V usage is TRBV19 and J usage is TRBJ2-2, with 11 bases fitting TRBD1. Germline V CDR1 and CDR2: LNHDA, SQIVND (reference sequence). The CDR3 runs 18 residues. Germline trimming cut 5 bases from V and 4 bases from J; bases unmatched to any gene: 12.

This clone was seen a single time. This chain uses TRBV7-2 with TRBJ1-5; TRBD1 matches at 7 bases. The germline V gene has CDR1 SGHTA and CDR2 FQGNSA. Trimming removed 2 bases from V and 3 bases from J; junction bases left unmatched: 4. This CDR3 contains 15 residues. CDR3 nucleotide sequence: TGTGCCAGCAGCTTAAATGACAGGGCCAATCAGCCCCAGCATTTT. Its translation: CASSLNDRANQPQHF.

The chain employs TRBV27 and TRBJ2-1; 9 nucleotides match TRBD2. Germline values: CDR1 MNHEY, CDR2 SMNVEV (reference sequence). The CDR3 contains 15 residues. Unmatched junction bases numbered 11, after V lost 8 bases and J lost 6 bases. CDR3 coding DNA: TGTGCCAGCGGGGACGGCGGGAGGGCCTCCAATGAGCAGTTCTTC. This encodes CASGDGGRASNEQFF.

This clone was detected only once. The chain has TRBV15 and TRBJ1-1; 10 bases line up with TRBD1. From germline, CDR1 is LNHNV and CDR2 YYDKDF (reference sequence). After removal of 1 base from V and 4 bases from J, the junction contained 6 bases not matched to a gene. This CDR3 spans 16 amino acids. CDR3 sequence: CATSRGDRGRGTEAFF. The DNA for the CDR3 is TGTGCCACCAGCAGAGGCGACAGGGGGCGAGGCACTGAAGCTTTCTTT.

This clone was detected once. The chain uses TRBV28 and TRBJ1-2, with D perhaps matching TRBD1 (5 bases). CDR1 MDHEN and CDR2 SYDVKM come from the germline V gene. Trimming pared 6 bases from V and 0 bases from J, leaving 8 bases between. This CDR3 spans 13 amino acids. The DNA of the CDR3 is TGTGCCAGCAGCTGGACAACTAACTATGGCTACACCTTC. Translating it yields CASSWTTNYGYTF.